These 14 T cell receptor beta chains share one sample of origin, sequenced in a study of cytomegalovirus exposure and HLA in healthy donors. The PCR had 60 Vbeta and 13 Jbeta primers. The data were produced by immunoSEQ multiplex PCR, yet TCRdb's version contains in-frame clones alone and is incomplete. Here the sample spans 200,000 to 250,000 clones, approximately 82% being singletons. What was sequenced was PBMCs. Receptors originate from a young man in good health and CMV-seronegative.

This chain's CDR3 is CASSDSRRGSEAFF. The CDR3 DNA follows: TGTGCCAGCAGTGACTCGAGGCGGGGCAGTGAAGCTTTCTTT. The genes are TRBV6-4 and TRBJ1-1; tentatively, D is TRBD1 (5 bases). The V gene lost 0 bases and the J gene lost 7 bases, with 12 bases spanning the gap. Germline CDR1 reads MRHNA; CDR2 reads SNTAGT. The CDR3 has 14 amino acids.

This chain joins TRBV10-1 and TRBJ2-7; 9 bases map to TRBD2. Trimming took 3 bases from V and 5 from J; bases not matched to a gene: 8. Germline assignment: CDR1 WNHNN and CDR2 SYGVQD (reference sequence). This CDR3 has 15 residues. The CDR3 loop reads CASSDQREAAHEQYF. The DNA of the CDR3 is TGCGCCAGCAGTGACCAGCGGGAGGCCGCTCACGAGCAGTACTTC.

The rearrangement uses TRBV30 and TRBJ2-7; TRBD2 agrees at 7 bases. The CDR3 is made up of 12 amino acids. Trimming took 1 base from V and 4 from J; bases not matched to a gene: 1. The germline V gene has CDR1 GTSNPN and CDR2 SVGIG (reference sequence). CDR3 in DNA: TGTGCCTGGAGTGGGGGAGGGTACGAGCAGTACTTC. As protein: CAWSGGGYEQYF. The whole variable domain, remainder taken from reference TRBV30 and TRBJ2-7, is SQTIHQWPATLVQPVGSPLSLECTVEGTSNPNLYWYRQAAGRGLQLLFYSVGIGQISSEVPQNLSASRPQDRQFILSSKKLLLSDSGFYLCAWSGGGYEQYFGPGTRLTVT.

This clone was seen more than once but under ten times. V usage is TRBV2 and J usage is TRBJ1-2, with a tentative D call TRBD1 (5 bases). This CDR3 spans 15 amino acids. The V end lost 3 bases, the J end lost 8 bases, and 19 bases lay between the germline ends. Germline CDR1 reads SNHLY; CDR2 reads FYNNEI. The CDR3 nucleotides are TGTGCCAGCAGTGATAATGGCAGGGTGTTAGGGGGCTACACCTTC. It translates to CASSDNGRVLGGYTF. The full variable domain, in which reference TRBV2 and TRBJ1-2 provide the parts outside the CDR3, is EPEVTQTPSHQVTQMGQEVILRCVPISNHLYFYWYRQILGQKVEFLVSFYNNEISEKSEIFDDQFSVERPDGSNFTLKIRSTKLEDSAMYFCASSDNGRVLGGYTFGSGTRLTVV.

The V call is TRBV5-1, the J call TRBJ2-1; the match to TRBD2 covers 10 bases. CDR3 length: 17 amino acids. Germline assignment: CDR1 SGHRS and CDR2 YFSETQ. J gave up 0 bases and V 2 bases, and 5 bases lay outside the gene matches. As DNA, the CDR3 is TGCGCCAGCAGCTTCGGAAGCGGGAGGGTCTCCTACAATGAGCAGTTCTTC. This gives the protein CASSFGSGRVSYNEQFF.

The chain uses TRBV9 and TRBJ1-1; tentative D call: TRBD1 (5 bases). Germline values: CDR1 SGDLS, CDR2 YYNGEE. CDR3 length equals 15 residues. V was cut by 2 bases and J by 0 bases, with 11 bases left in between. The DNA for the CDR3 is TGTGCCAGCAGCGTCCTAGGGGCAATGAACACTGAAGCTTTCTTT. Translating gives CASSVLGAMNTEAFF. Drawing the rest from reference TRBV9 and TRBJ1-1, the complete variable domain is DSGVTQTPKHLITATGQRVTLRCSPRSGDLSVYWYQQSLDQGLQFLIQYYNGEERAKGNILERFSAQQFPDLHSELNLSSLELGDSALYFCASSVLGAMNTEAFFGQGTRLTVV.

The chain carries TRBV5-1 and TRBJ1-1; possible D gene TRBD1, 5 bases. The CDR3 totals 13 residues. The V end lost 6 bases, the J end lost 1 base, and 10 bases lay between the germline ends. From germline, CDR1 is SGHRS and CDR2 YFSETQ. The CDR3, as DNA: TGCGCCAGCACCTTCGACAGGAACACTGAAGCTTTCTTT. This sequence encodes CASTFDRNTEAFF. Using reference TRBV5-1 and TRBJ1-1 for the parts outside the CDR3, the full variable domain is KAGVTQTPRYLIKTRGQQVTLSCSPISGHRSVSWYQQTPGQGLQFLFEYFSETQRNKGNFPGRFSGRQFSNSRSEMNVSTLELGDSALYLCASTFDRNTEAFFGQGTRLTVV.

Turning to this clone: One end of the junction does not line up with germline, which may come from a read error. This chain uses TRBV7-9 with TRBJ1-1; TRBD1 aligns across 12 bases. Per germline, CDR1 SEHNR and CDR2 FQNEAQ (reference sequence). The CDR3 is made up of 14 amino acids. CDR3 amino acids: CSSGDRGRRTEAFF. In nucleotides, the CDR3 is TGTTCCAGCGGGGACAGGGGGCGTCGCACTGAAGCTTTCTTT.

The chain couples TRBV19 to TRBJ2-7; 8 positions match TRBD1. Germline V lookup: CDR1 LNHDA, CDR2 SQIVND (reference sequence). This CDR3 contains 15 residues. Losses at the gene ends were 3 bases for V and 2 bases for J; bases not matched to a gene: 6. This chain's CDR3 is CASSIIVTGAYEQYF. DNA of the CDR3: TGTGCCAGTAGTATTATTGTGACAGGGGCCTACGAGCAGTACTTC.

The V call is TRBV5-6, the J call TRBJ2-3, with TRBD2 matching 10 bases. The J segment lost 4 bases and the V segment lost 4 bases, leaving 6 bases of the junction unmatched. The CDR3 is 15 amino acids. The germline CDR1 and CDR2 sequences are SGHDT and YYEEEE. CDR3 amino acids: CASSPGLANADTQYF. DNA for the CDR3: TGTGCCAGCAGCCCGGGACTAGCGAACGCAGATACGCAGTATTTT. Looking up the rest from reference TRBV5-6 and TRBJ2-3 gives the full variable domain: DAGVTQSPTHLIKTRGQQVTLRCSPKSGHDTVSWYQQALGQGPQFIFQYYEEEERQRGNFPDRFSGHQFPNYSSELNVNALLLGDSALYLCASSPGLANADTQYFGPGTRLTVL.

This clone was counted a few times. The chain combines TRBV7-8 with TRBJ2-7; 8 bases map to TRBD2. The CDR3 has 16 amino acids. Unmatched junction bases numbered 12, after V lost 7 bases and J lost 1 base. Germline values: CDR1 SGHVS, CDR2 FQNEAQ. The CDR3 DNA reads as TGTGCCAGCACCCTAACGGGGGGGGCGCCTTCCTACGAGCAGTACTTC. Protein product: CASTLTGGAPSYEQYF.

A single count supports this clone. The gene calls are TRBV5-1 and TRBJ1-2; D gene ambiguous. The CDR3 loop spans 12 amino acids. Germline-derived CDR1 and CDR2 are SGHRS and YFSETQ. V lost 0 bases, J lost 8 bases, and 8 bases lay in between. CDR3 loop: CASSLAGWGYTF. The CDR3 DNA reads TGCGCCAGCAGCTTGGCGGGGTGGGGCTACACCTTC.

This clone came up once. The chain couples TRBV5-4 to TRBJ2-3, with a possible D match to TRBD1 (6 bases). Per germline, CDR1 SGHNT and CDR2 YYREEE (reference sequence). The CDR3 extends over 13 amino acids. V gave up 5 bases and J gave up 1 base, with 8 bases separating them. As DNA, the CDR3 is TGTGCCAGCAGGTCAGGGGGCACAGATACGCAGTATTTT. This gives the protein CASRSGGTDTQYF.

V gene TRBV14 combines with J gene TRBJ1-2; 9 bases are a match to TRBD1. Trimming cost V 4 bases and J 4 bases; bases outside gene matches: 10. The CDR3 length is 16 residues. Germline values: CDR1 SGHDN, CDR2 FVKESK. The CDR3 nucleotides read TGTGCCAGCAGCCCAAGATGGACAGGGGCGGGCTATGGCTACACCTTC. Its protein product is CASSPRWTGAGYGYTF.